This TCR beta chain stems from a study of T cells in Graves' hyperthyroidism and ophthalmopathy. General observations from the study: In the blood, most expanded thyroid clonotypes above 0.001 appeared as well.

Amplification of TCR beta CDR3 regions was performed using RNA transcripts as template. The HTBI primer set drove a first-round RT-PCR of the TCR CDR3. TCRdb recomputed calls from the multiplex PCR reads with MiXCR, one row per CDR3 protein. The sample holds about 380,000 distinct CDR3 sequences, about 13% seen once. Germline CDR1 and CDR2: LGHDT and YNNKEL (reference sequence). The germline V and J ends were trimmed by 5 bases and 5 bases, with 16 bases remaining between them. The CDR3 is 14 residues long. Clinical symptoms, serum thyroxine and TRAb, thyroid ultrasound and orbital computed tomography together formed the diagnostic basis. Blood from later-ophthalmopathy patients was taken at first hyperthyroidism diagnosis. This clonotype was detected ten times or more. Antigen unknown.

The gene calls are TRBV3-1 and TRBJ2-7; a weak D match, TRBD2 (6 bases). The sequence came from a man aged 25 to 40 with Graves' hyperthyroidism that later progressed to Graves' ophthalmopathy. Sequenced material: blood. The CDR3 is CASSVRQGGDEQYF. CDR3 coding DNA: TGTGCCAGCAGCGTACGTCAGGGAGGCGACGAGCAGTACTTC.